This record looks at one TCR beta chain sequence and its context. Germline V gene sequence: CDR1 SEHNR, CDR2 FQNEAQ (reference sequence). V gave up 6 bases and J gave up 0 bases; unmatched junction bases: 11. This CDR3 has 19 residues. This entry belongs to a study of T cell changes during pregnancy in multiple sclerosis. Repertoires were generated with immunoSEQ multiplex PCR, while TCRdb's copy carries only in-frame clones and drops some. The table shows tens of thousands of clones, with 88% occurring only once. The gene calls are TRBV7-9 and TRBJ2-3; 14 positions agree with TRBD2. The receptor comes from a female donor in good health, enrolled as a control in a pregnancy study. Sequencing used peripheral blood, obtained in the first trimester of pregnancy. CDR3 protein: CASSYGGTSGGPSTDTQYF. DNA of the CDR3: TGTGCCAGCAGTTACGGGGGGACTAGCGGGGGACCAAGCACAGATACGCAGTATTTT.